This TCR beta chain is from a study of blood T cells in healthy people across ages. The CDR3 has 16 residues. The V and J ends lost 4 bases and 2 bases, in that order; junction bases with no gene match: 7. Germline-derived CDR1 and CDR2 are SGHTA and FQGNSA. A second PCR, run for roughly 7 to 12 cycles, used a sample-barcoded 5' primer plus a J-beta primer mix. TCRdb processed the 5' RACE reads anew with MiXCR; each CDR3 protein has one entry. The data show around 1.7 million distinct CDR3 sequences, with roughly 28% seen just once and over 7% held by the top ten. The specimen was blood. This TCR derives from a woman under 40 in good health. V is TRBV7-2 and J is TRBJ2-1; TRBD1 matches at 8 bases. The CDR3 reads CASSSRVGQAYNEQFF. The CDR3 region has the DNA TGTGCCAGCAGCTCTAGGGTGGGACAGGCCTACAATGAGCAGTTCTTC. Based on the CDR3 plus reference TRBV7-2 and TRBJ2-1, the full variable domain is GAGVSQSPSNKVTEKGKDVELRCDPISGHTALYWYRQSLGQGLEFLIYFQGNSAPDKSGLPSDRFSAERTGGSVSTLTIQRTQQEDSAVYLCASSSRVGQAYNEQFFGPGTRLTVL.